One and the same sample provided the 31 T cell receptor beta chains below, sequenced in a study of cytomegalovirus exposure and HLA in healthy donors. Some clones are missing from TCRdb's copy, which holds only in-frame ones; the method was immunoSEQ multiplex PCR. The sample has approximately 120,000 clones; about nine tenths are singletons. Sequences were obtained from PBMCs. All receptors derive from a woman between 18 and 29 years old in good health and CMV-seronegative.

The chain joins TRBV5-6 to TRBJ2-7; weak D call: TRBD2 (6 bases). The germline V and J ends were trimmed by 4 bases and 0 bases, with 11 bases remaining between them. In germline, CDR1 is SGHDT, CDR2 YYEEEE. This CDR3 is built from 14 residues. The CDR3 bases are TGTGCCAGCAGCGGGGACTGGAGCTCCTACGAGCAGTACTTC. It specifies CASSGDWSSYEQYF.

The chain is built from TRBV6-5 and TRBJ2-1; a possible D gene is TRBD2 (5 bases). Germline V gives CDR1 MNHEY, CDR2 SVGAGI. Trimming shortened V by 6 bases and J by 7 bases, and 10 bases separated the two germline ends. CDR3 length equals 12 residues. CDR3 region: CASSGVENEQFF. The CDR3 DNA sequence: TGTGCCAGCAGCGGGGTGGAGAATGAGCAGTTCTTC.

This sequence joins TRBV2 and TRBJ1-2; no clear D. The V end lost 3 bases, the J end lost 4 bases, and 9 bases lay between the germline ends. Per germline, CDR1 SNHLY and CDR2 FYNNEI. The CDR3 has 13 residues. This chain's CDR3 is CASSERQVYGYTF. CDR3 DNA: TGTGCCAGCAGTGAGCGGCAAGTCTATGGCTACACCTTC.

V gene TRBV7-8 combines with J gene TRBJ1-2; the match to TRBD1 covers 7 bases. Germline-derived CDR1 and CDR2 are SGHVS and FQNEAQ. V was clipped by 2 bases and J by 0 bases; unmatched bases: 3. The CDR3 length is 15 residues. Written as DNA, the CDR3 is TGTGCCAGCAGCTTATCGGGACAGTCTAACTATGGCTACACCTTC. Translated: CASSLSGQSNYGYTF.

The chain links TRBV5-4 to TRBJ2-7, with 8 nucleotides matching TRBD2. The CDR3 consists of 17 residues. In germline, CDR1 is SGHNT, CDR2 YYREEE (reference sequence). With V trimmed by 4 bases and J by 2 bases, 14 bases remained unmatched. The CDR3 DNA is TGTGCCAGCAGCCCGGGTTATAGCGGGGACGGGACCTACGAGCAGTACTTC. It specifies CASSPGYSGDGTYEQYF.

CDR3 in DNA: TGCGCCAGCAGCGCCCGACTAGCGGGAGAACGTCCGCAGTATTTT. Its translation: CASSARLAGERPQYF. The V call is TRBV5-1, the J call TRBJ2-3, with 12 bases fitting TRBD2. V was pared by 4 bases and J by 10 bases, with 10 bases of the junction left unmatched. Germline CDR1 is SGHRS and CDR2 is YFSETQ. The CDR3 is made up of 15 amino acids.

The chain has TRBV7-2 and TRBJ2-7; 11 nucleotides line up with TRBD2. This CDR3 has 15 residues. Germline V gene sequence: CDR1 SGHTA, CDR2 FQGNSA. The ends lost 4 bases at V and 4 bases at J; junction bases unmatched: 6. The CDR3 region is CASSSLAGGPYEQYF. The CDR3 DNA is TGTGCCAGCAGCTCGTTAGCGGGAGGGCCTTACGAGCAGTACTTC.

This rearrangement joins TRBV19 to TRBJ1-5; TRBD1 agrees at 11 bases. V dropped 7 bases and J dropped 3; count of bases not matched to a gene: 11. Germline loops: CDR1 LNHDA, CDR2 SQIVND (reference sequence). This CDR3 spans 17 amino acids. CDR3 coding DNA: TGTGCCAGTAACTCCGGGACAGGGGGAGTAAACAATCAGCCCCAGCATTTT. Its protein product is CASNSGTGGVNNQPQHF.

The genes are TRBV13 and TRBJ2-2, with 11 bases aligning to TRBD2. J was trimmed by 0 bases and V by 0 bases; bases with no gene match: 6. This CDR3 contains 19 residues. Germline V gene data show CDR1 as PRHDT and CDR2 as FYEKMQ (reference sequence). CDR3 coding DNA: TGTGCCAGCAGCTTAGGAATGGGACTAGCGGAGCCGAACACCGGGGAGCTGTTTTTT. Residues: CASSLGMGLAEPNTGELFF.

The V call is TRBV2, the J call TRBJ1-1; 8 bases map to TRBD1. V trimming: 6 bases; J trimming: 6 bases; junction bases outside the gene matches: 3. Germline loops: CDR1 SNHLY, CDR2 FYNNEI. The CDR3 extends over 12 amino acids. The CDR3: CASSEGQAEAFF. The CDR3 DNA is TGTGCCAGCAGCGAGGGACAGGCTGAAGCTTTCTTT.

The rearrangement uses TRBV5-6 and TRBJ1-1, with D unclear. The V end was cut by 4 bases, the J end by 6 bases, with 13 bases between. The CDR3 covers 13 residues. The germline V gene has CDR1 SGHDT and CDR2 YYEEEE. In DNA form, the CDR3 reads TGTGCCAGCAGCGCGGCCGAGAGTTCTGAAGCTTTCTTT. The encoded protein is CASSAAESSEAFF.

This rearrangement joins TRBV28 to TRBJ1-1; 8 nucleotides match TRBD1. J lost 4 bases, V lost 6 bases, and 7 bases had no gene match. This CDR3 region has 14 residues. CDR1 is MDHEN and CDR2 is SYDVKM in the germline V gene. The CDR3 loop is CASSEQGEGTEAFF. CDR3 DNA sequence: TGTGCCAGCAGCGAACAGGGGGAGGGCACTGAAGCTTTCTTT. The variable domain in full, completed from reference TRBV28 and TRBJ1-1, reads DVKVTQSSRYLVKRTGEKVFLECVQDMDHENMFWYRQDPGLGLRLIYFSYDVKMKEKGDIPEGYSVSREKKERFSLILESASTNQTSMYLCASSEQGEGTEAFFGQGTRLTVV.

The CDR3 loop is CASSKYLAGATGYGYTF. The CDR3 DNA reads as TGTGCCAGCAGTAAATACTTAGCGGGGGCTACGGGCTATGGCTACACCTTC. This sequence joins TRBV7-9 and TRBJ1-2; D is perhaps TRBD1 (6 bases). Germline V CDR1 and CDR2: SEHNR, FQNEAQ (reference sequence). V was shortened by 6 bases and J by 4 bases, with 24 bases between the two germline ends. The CDR3 runs to 17 residues. The full variable domain, with the rest looked up from reference TRBV7-9 and TRBJ1-2, is DTGVSQNPRHKITKRGQNVTFRCDPISEHNRLYWYRQTLGQGPEFLTYFQNEAQLEKSRLLSDRFSAERPKGSFSTLEIQRTEQGDSAMYLCASSKYLAGATGYGYTFGSGTRLTVV.

The V and J genes are TRBV7-2 and TRBJ1-3; D ambiguous. This CDR3 comprises 15 residues. The germline gives CDR1 SGHTA, CDR2 FQGNSA. Trimming cost V 3 bases and J 0 bases, with 9 bases left between them. CDR3 bases: TGTGCCAGCAGCTTTGGTTACAGCTCTGGAAACACCATATATTTT. It translates to CASSFGYSSGNTIYF. Filled out from reference TRBV7-2 and TRBJ1-3, the complete variable domain reads GAGVSQSPSNKVTEKGKDVELRCDPISGHTALYWYRQSLGQGLEFLIYFQGNSAPDKSGLPSDRFSAERTGGSVSTLTIQRTQQEDSAVYLCASSFGYSSGNTIYFGEGSWLTVV.

The V call is TRBV29-1, the J call TRBJ2-7, with TRBD2 as a possible D gene (5 bases). The CDR3 extends over 13 amino acids. Trimming left V 4 bases short and J 1 base short, with 11 bases between. The germline V gene has CDR1 SQVTM and CDR2 ANQGSEA. The CDR3, as DNA: TGCAGCGTTGTCACAAGCGGATCCTACGAGCAGTACTTC. Translated: CSVVTSGSYEQYF.

The chain couples TRBV5-3 to TRBJ1-2; D call uncertain. Being an ORF, TRBV5-3 has a function that is uncertain. The CDR3 loop spans 14 amino acids. V gave up 0 bases and J gave up 3 bases, with 9 bases separating them. The DNA for the CDR3 is TGTGCCAGAAGCTTGGTAGAAATCCACTATGGCTACACCTTC. Translating gives CARSLVEIHYGYTF.

This clone was counted once. The rearrangement uses TRBV6-1 and TRBJ2-1, with 10 bases matching TRBD2. The ends lost 9 bases at V and 7 bases at J; junction bases unmatched: 0. This CDR3 has 11 residues. The germline V gene encodes CDR1 MNHNS and CDR2 SASEGT. CDR3 region: CASSGGNEQFF. The DNA for the CDR3 is TGTGCCAGTAGCGGGGGGAATGAGCAGTTCTTC.

J is TRBJ2-1 and V is TRBV6-1, with TRBD2 identical over 12 bases. This CDR3 spans 14 amino acids. Germline CDR1 is MNHNS and CDR2 is SASEGT. Losses at the gene ends were 4 bases for V and 8 bases for J; bases not matched to a gene: 3. The CDR3 spells CASSGLAGVYEQFF. Here the CDR3 DNA reads TGTGCCAGCAGTGGACTAGCGGGAGTATATGAGCAGTTCTTC.

This clone showed up just once. The V and J genes are TRBV27 and TRBJ1-1; no clear D gene. The CDR3 spans 15 residues. V was trimmed by 1 base and J by 1 base, leaving 10 bases between them. Germline V lookup: CDR1 MNHEY, CDR2 SMNVEV (reference sequence). This CDR3 is CASSLFRIPNTEAFF. CDR3 bases: TGTGCCAGCAGTTTATTCAGAATCCCGAACACTGAAGCTTTCTTT.

This clone was counted only a few times. The J gene is TRBJ2-1, the V gene TRBV19; 11 positions agree with TRBD2. CDR3 length: 14 residues. CDR1 is LNHDA, CDR2 SQIVND, per germline (reference sequence). J was trimmed by 7 bases and V by 5 bases; bases with no gene match: 4. CDR3 DNA sequence: TGTGCCAGTAGTCCGGCTAGCGGGAGGAATGAGCAGTTCTTC. It encodes CASSPASGRNEQFF.

The V and J genes are TRBV6-1 and TRBJ2-7; weak D call: TRBD1 (6 bases). V was pared by 5 bases and J by 1 base, with 12 bases between. The V gene's germline CDR1 is MNHNS and CDR2 SASEGT. CDR3 length: 14 amino acids. CDR3 nucleotide sequence: TGTGCCAGCAGTATACAGGGATTTTCCTACGAGCAGTACTTC. Translated: CASSIQGFSYEQYF.

The rearrangement links TRBV18 to TRBJ1-2; 8 positions agree with TRBD1. Trimming removed 2 bases from V and 8 bases from J; junction bases left unmatched: 13. The CDR3 loop spans 16 amino acids. CDR1 is KGHSH, CDR2 LQKENI, per germline. As DNA, the CDR3 is TGTGCCAGCTCACCAACCCAGGAAACAGGGGGACTCGGCTACACCTTC. It translates to CASSPTQETGGLGYTF.

The rearrangement links TRBV6-6 to TRBJ2-7, with D possibly TRBD2 on 6 matching bases. This CDR3 has 13 residues. Trimming shortened V by 7 bases and J by 2 bases, and 12 bases separated the two germline ends. Germline V CDR1 and CDR2: MNHNY, SVGAGI (reference sequence). The CDR3 sequence: CASKGGETYEQYF. The CDR3 nucleotides are TGTGCCAGCAAGGGCGGGGAAACCTACGAGCAGTACTTC.

The sample holds one count of this clone. CDR3 protein: CASSLSSFAGSFYNEQFF. The CDR3 DNA sequence: TGTGCCAGCAGTTTATCGTCGTTCGCGGGATCTTTTTACAATGAGCAGTTCTTC. The genes are TRBV27 and TRBJ2-1, with a weak D call TRBD2 (6 bases). Trimming removed 0 bases from V and 4 bases from J, with 19 bases in between. The CDR3 sequence is 18 residues long. CDR1 and CDR2 from the germline V gene are MNHEY and SMNVEV (reference sequence).

The V and J genes are TRBV27 and TRBJ2-4; 16 bases map to TRBD2. V trimming: 5 bases; J trimming: 8 bases; junction bases outside the gene matches: 6. The CDR3 spans 16 residues. CDR1 MNHEY and CDR2 SMNVEV come from the germline V gene (reference sequence). This CDR3 is CASSGGTSGRGDIQYF. The CDR3 DNA sequence: TGTGCCAGCAGTGGTGGGACTAGCGGGAGGGGCGACATTCAGTACTTC.

CDR3 DNA sequence: TGTGCCAGCAGCGGCCGGGACAGAGTTAGCACAGATACGCAGTATTTT. It yields the protein CASSGRDRVSTDTQYF. The V call is TRBV9, the J call TRBJ2-3, with TRBD1 matching 7 bases. The CDR3 has 16 residues. CDR1 and CDR2 from the germline V gene are SGDLS and YYNGEE. J lost 0 bases, V lost 3 bases, and 7 bases had no gene match.

The V call is TRBV5-4, the J call TRBJ2-2; D gene ambiguous. V lost 4 bases, J lost 5 bases, and 18 bases lay in between. CDR1 is SGHNT and CDR2 is YYREEE in the germline V gene (reference sequence). The CDR3 loop spans 16 amino acids. CDR3 sequence (DNA): TGTGCCAGCAGCCCGCCGGCCGGGTTCAGTACCGGGGAGCTGTTTTTT. Translated: CASSPPAGFSTGELFF. The full variable domain, rest sourced from reference TRBV5-4 and TRBJ2-2, is ETGVTQSPTHLIKTRGQQVTLRCSSQSGHNTVSWYQQALGQGPQFIFQYYREEENGRGNFPPRFSGLQFPNYSSELNVNALELDDSALYLCASSPPAGFSTGELFFGEGSRLTVL.

The V gene is TRBV7-9, the J gene TRBJ1-1, with D uncertain. V dropped 1 base and J dropped 3 bases, with 6 bases sitting between them. There are 13 residues in the CDR3. Per the germline V gene, CDR1 is SEHNR and CDR2 is FQNEAQ (reference sequence). This CDR3 reads CASSLDSDTEAFF. DNA of the CDR3: TGTGCCAGCAGCTTAGATTCGGACACTGAAGCTTTCTTT.

The chain recombines TRBV15 with TRBJ1-2, with TRBD1 as a possible D gene (5 bases). This CDR3 comprises 14 residues. The ends were cut back, 2 bases at V and 4 bases at J, with 11 bases in the middle. Germline CDR1 is LNHNV and CDR2 is YYDKDF (reference sequence). CDR3 DNA sequence: TGTGCCACCAGCAGAAGGGGCGCAGGCTATGGCTACACCTTC. It is translated as CATSRRGAGYGYTF.

The chain recombines TRBV6-1 with TRBJ2-2, with a weak D call TRBD1 (5 bases). CDR3 length equals 12 residues. Germline assignment: CDR1 MNHNS and CDR2 SASEGT. The ends were cut back, 6 bases at V and 5 bases at J, with 7 bases in the middle. The CDR3 nucleotides are TGTGCCAGCAGCAGGGTTACCGGGGAGCTGTTTTTT. This translates into CASSRVTGELFF.

The chain recombines TRBV5-6 with TRBJ2-3; D remains unclear. The V gene's germline CDR1 is SGHDT and CDR2 YYEEEE. V was pared by 3 bases and J by 3 bases, with 11 bases between. The CDR3 loop spans 14 amino acids. CDR3 bases: TGTGCCAGCAGCTCTGGTCCAGGTACAGATACGCAGTATTTT. This gives the protein CASSSGPGTDTQYF.